This T cell receptor beta chain comes out of a study of tumor-infiltrating lymphocytes in primary liver carcinoma. They got blood RNA out of unsorted whole blood and also pulled out germline DNA. There are 18 residues in the CDR3. V lost 8 bases to trimming and J lost 1 base; unmatched junction nucleotides: 17. CDR1 is MNHEY and CDR2 is SVGAGI in the germline V gene. The authors made TCR beta cDNA from about 500 ng total RNA with a constant-region primer. A slightly modified ARM-PCR protocol with three nested multiplex PCR rounds produced these TCR beta libraries. For 10 cycles apiece, the opening two PCR rounds ran with TRBV1-TRBV30 forward primers and a C-beta reverse primer. TCRdb independently ran MiXCR on the multiplex PCR reads; one entry per CDR3 protein. The sample shows just over 300,000 distinct CDR3 sequences, 50% to 75% of them seen only once.

The V gene is TRBV6-5, the J gene TRBJ1-5; 7 bases match TRBD1. This receptor was identified in a woman aged 25 to 39 with primary liver carcinoma and hepatitis B virus infection. The sequencing sample was made of peripheral blood. The CDR3 sequence: CASATTPPGTESNQPQHF. The CDR3 DNA reads as TGTGCCAGCGCGACTACGCCCCCCGGGACAGAAAGCAATCAGCCCCAGCATTTT.